The 24 T cell receptor beta chains listed next were all sequenced from one sample in a study of blood T cell repertoires in COVID-19. Measured with immunoSEQ multiplex PCR; TCRdb has only the in-frame clones, and not every one. The table shows approximately 38,000 clones, with roughly 87% occurring only once. The sequenced sample was peripheral blood. The receptors stem from a human donor in a cohort sampled during active COVID-19.

The CDR3 region is CASRRGQGAMVAFF. The CDR3 nucleotides read TGTGCCAGTAGGCGCGGACAGGGGGCCATGGTTGCTTTCTTT. This chain connects TRBV19 to TRBJ1-1, with 11 bases matching TRBD1. CDR3 size: 14 residues. V lost 6 bases and J lost 11; bases outside the gene matches: 11. CDR1 is LNHDA and CDR2 is SQIVND in the germline V gene (reference sequence).

The chain has TRBV11-2 and TRBJ2-7, with TRBD2 matching over 8 bases. The CDR3 consists of 17 residues. V lost 4 bases, J lost 3 bases, and 14 bases stayed unmatched. The germline V gene has CDR1 SGHAT and CDR2 FQNNGV. The CDR3 DNA follows: TGTGCCAGCAGCTCGACGGGGGCACTAGCGGCGCACTACGAGCAGTACTTC. It specifies CASSSTGALAAHYEQYF.

V is TRBV4-3 and J is TRBJ1-2; D may be TRBD1 (5 bases). The germline gives CDR1 LGHNA, CDR2 YSLEER. This CDR3 has 15 amino acids. V lost 2 bases, J lost 8 bases, and 18 bases lay in between. This CDR3 reads CASSQNIIGDYGYTF. In DNA form, the CDR3 reads TGCGCCAGCAGCCAAAACATCATAGGGGATTACGGCTACACCTTC.

The V and J genes are TRBV5-1 and TRBJ2-1; 11 bases fit TRBD2. The V and J ends lost 4 bases and 9 bases, in that order; junction bases with no gene match: 9. The CDR3 loop spans 15 amino acids. The germline gives CDR1 SGHRS, CDR2 YFSETQ. The CDR3 here is CASSILAGDGGEQFF. The CDR3 DNA sequence: TGCGCCAGCAGCATACTAGCGGGAGATGGGGGTGAGCAGTTCTTC.

The V call is TRBV6-1, the J call TRBJ2-7; TRBD1 matches at 8 bases. J gave up 4 bases and V 1 base, and 9 bases lay outside the gene matches. From germline, CDR1 is MNHNS and CDR2 SASEGT. This CDR3 contains 16 residues. This CDR3 is CASSEERRGLRYEQYF. DNA for the CDR3: TGTGCCAGCAGTGAAGAGCGCAGGGGGCTTCGGTACGAGCAGTACTTC.

The genes are TRBV4-1 and TRBJ1-5, with a weak D call TRBD1 (6 bases). Germline V gene lookup returns CDR1 MGHRA and CDR2 YSYEKL. The CDR3 runs 15 residues. Trimming took 1 base from V and 1 from J, leaving 8 bases between them. CDR3 loop: CASSQAGESNQPQHF. As DNA, the CDR3 is TGCGCCAGCAGCCAAGCAGGGGAGAGCAATCAGCCCCAGCATTTT.

The rearrangement links TRBV6-5 to TRBJ2-1, with D perhaps matching TRBD1 (6 bases). V lost 4 bases and J lost 8, with 12 bases in between. Germline V gene sequence: CDR1 MNHEY, CDR2 SVGAGI. This CDR3 contains 13 residues. Here the CDR3 DNA reads TGTGCCAGCAGTTCCGGACAGCTCTATGAGCAGTTCTTC. Translation gives CASSSGQLYEQFF.

This chain joins TRBV5-1 and TRBJ2-1, with TRBD2 identical over 14 bases. With 5 bases clipped from V and 6 bases from J, the junction kept 13 bases outside the gene matches. Germline values: CDR1 SGHRS, CDR2 YFSETQ. The CDR3 is made up of 18 amino acids. The CDR3 reads CASRTSGRAFGSVNEQFF. CDR3 in DNA: TGCGCCAGCAGGACTAGCGGGAGGGCCTTTGGGTCGGTCAATGAGCAGTTCTTC. The whole variable domain, remainder taken from reference TRBV5-1 and TRBJ2-1, is KAGVTQTPRYLIKTRGQQVTLSCSPISGHRSVSWYQQTPGQGLQFLFEYFSETQRNKGNFPGRFSGRQFSNSRSEMNVSTLELGDSALYLCASRTSGRAFGSVNEQFFGPGTRLTVL.

In this sample, this clone turned up a few times. The chain joins TRBV29-1 to TRBJ2-3; no clear D. Germline V gives CDR1 SQVTM, CDR2 ANQGSEA. CDR3 length equals 14 residues. V was shortened by 2 bases and J by 2 bases, with 11 bases between the two germline ends. In DNA, the CDR3 is TGCAGCGTTGAACCCACCGCAGACACAGATACGCAGTATTTT. As protein: CSVEPTADTDTQYF.

This clone appeared a single time. The gene calls are TRBV6-5 and TRBJ2-1, with 14 bases that match TRBD2. The CDR3 has 15 amino acids. Germline assignment: CDR1 MNHEY and CDR2 SVGAGI. The V segment lost 5 bases and the J segment 10 bases; nucleotides outside the gene matches: 7. The CDR3 coding sequence is TGTGCCAGCAGTCAGGGACTAGCGGGAGTAAGAGAGCAGTTCTTC. This encodes CASSQGLAGVREQFF.

The chain employs TRBV4-1 and TRBJ2-3, with 9 bases aligning to TRBD1. Germline CDR1 MGHRA, CDR2 YSYEKL. V lost 4 bases and J lost 2; bases outside the gene matches: 10. CDR3 length: 17 amino acids. The CDR3 bases are TGCGCCAGCAGCCGTCGTGGGACAGGGACTATCACAGATACGCAGTATTTT. It yields the protein CASSRRGTGTITDTQYF.

The chain joins TRBV25-1 to TRBJ1-1; 7 nucleotides match TRBD1. Germline trimming cut 8 bases from V and 5 bases from J; bases unmatched to any gene: 8. Germline CDR1 and CDR2: MGHDK and SYGVNS. CDR3 length: 13 amino acids. CDR3 bases: TGTGCCAGCGCCAGGGGGGCTGGGACTGAAGCTTTCTTT. As protein: CASARGAGTEAFF.

CDR3 sequence (DNA): TGCGCCAGCAGCCAACCCCAGAAAACCTACGAGCAGTACTTC. It yields the protein CASSQPQKTYEQYF. The rearrangement joins TRBV4-1 to TRBJ2-7, with unresolved D. The CDR3 loop spans 14 amino acids. CDR1 and CDR2 from the germline V gene are MGHRA and YSYEKL. Trimming removed 2 bases from V and 2 bases from J, with 10 bases in between.

The chain recombines TRBV18 with TRBJ2-7, with D perhaps matching TRBD2 (6 bases). Looked up from germline, CDR1 is KGHSH and CDR2 is LQKENI. Trimming removed 6 bases from V and 3 bases from J, with 18 bases in between. CDR3 length: 15 amino acids. CDR3 loop: CASSYGTGENYEQYF. DNA for the CDR3: TGTGCCAGCTCTTACGGAACGGGGGAGAACTACGAGCAGTACTTC.

This chain's CDR3 is CASSPAGTGGGEQYF. CDR3 coding DNA: TGCGCCAGCAGCCCGGCCGGGACAGGGGGAGGAGAGCAGTACTTC. V gene TRBV5-1 combines with J gene TRBJ2-7, with 11 bases that match TRBD1. CDR1 is SGHRS, CDR2 YFSETQ, per germline. This CDR3 spans 15 amino acids. The trim removed 4 bases at V and 7 bases at J, leaving 10 bases unmatched.

The chain links TRBV5-1 to TRBJ2-7, with 8 bases identical to TRBD2. V shed 1 base, J shed 0 bases, and the junction held 0 bases outside the gene matches. This CDR3 is built from 14 residues. Germline CDR1 SGHRS, CDR2 YFSETQ. This CDR3 reads CASSLSGGSYEQYF. The CDR3 DNA is TGCGCCAGCAGCTTGAGCGGGGGCTCCTACGAGCAGTACTTC. Drawing the rest from reference TRBV5-1 and TRBJ2-7, the complete variable domain is KAGVTQTPRYLIKTRGQQVTLSCSPISGHRSVSWYQQTPGQGLQFLFEYFSETQRNKGNFPGRFSGRQFSNSRSEMNVSTLELGDSALYLCASSLSGGSYEQYFGPGTRLTVT.

The chain joins TRBV7-8 to TRBJ2-5; D not certain. This CDR3 is built from 15 residues. Germline lookup yields CDR1 SGHVS and CDR2 FQNEAQ. Trimming stripped 1 base from V and 2 bases from J, with 11 bases between. The CDR3 DNA reads as TGTGCCAGCAGCTTAGGGCCAGGCTTACAAGAGACCCAGTACTTC. Its translation is CASSLGPGLQETQYF.

This chain uses TRBV9 with TRBJ2-3, with 11 positions matching TRBD2. The CDR3 loop spans 16 amino acids. V lost 4 bases to trimming and J lost 4 bases; unmatched junction nucleotides: 8. CDR1 is SGDLS and CDR2 is YYNGEE in the germline V gene. This CDR3 reads CASSTTSGSLADTQYF. In nucleotides, the CDR3 is TGTGCCAGCAGCACCACTAGCGGGAGCCTCGCAGATACGCAGTATTTT.

DNA of the CDR3: TGTGCCAGCAGCAACCAGCGTGAGGGTGGACTAGAGACCCAGTACTTC. This gives the protein CASSNQREGGLETQYF. The chain joins TRBV7-8 to TRBJ2-5, with D perhaps matching TRBD2 (5 bases). Trimming removed 5 bases at V and 4 bases at J, with 20 bases between. Germline lookup yields CDR1 SGHVS and CDR2 FQNEAQ. The CDR3 contains 16 residues.

Points on this clone: The DNA is omitted, as the CDR3 cannot be located on it reliably, and the CDR3 follows TCRdb's listing. The rearrangement uses TRBV5-6 and TRBJ1-1; TRBD1, the table's D call, was not compared with the DNA. In germline, CDR1 is SGHDT, CDR2 YYEEEE. From its first to its last residue, the CDR3 has 15 amino acids. This CDR3 is CASSFGPGRGAEAFF.

The CDR3 bases are TGCAGTGCTAGTTCTTTCAGGGGCTCATCGTACAATGAGCAGTTCTTC. Encoded protein: CSASSFRGSSYNEQFF. The chain carries TRBV20-1 and TRBJ2-1; perhaps TRBD1 as D (6 bases). Per the germline V gene, CDR1 is DFQATT and CDR2 is SNEGSKA (reference sequence). Deletions cut 3 bases from V and 4 bases from J, with 19 bases between. The CDR3 length is 16 residues.

CDR3 amino acids: CASSLGGGTGELFF. The CDR3 nucleotides are TGTGCCAGCAGCTTAGGCGGGGGGACCGGGGAGCTGTTTTTT. J is TRBJ2-2 and V is TRBV7-6; TRBD2 matches 8 bases. Germline CDR1 reads SGHVS; CDR2 reads FNYEAQ. This CDR3 is built from 14 residues. With 1 base clipped from V and 5 bases from J, the junction kept 0 bases outside the gene matches.

This chain uses TRBV28 with TRBJ1-5; TRBD1 agrees at 10 bases. The CDR3 has 17 residues. Germline values: CDR1 MDHEN, CDR2 SYDVKM. Germline trimming cut 4 bases from V and 2 bases from J; bases unmatched to any gene: 8. The CDR3 is CASSSRDRGSGNQPQHF. The CDR3 nucleotides read TGTGCCAGCAGTTCCCGGGACAGGGGTTCGGGCAATCAGCCCCAGCATTTT.

The chain couples TRBV5-4 to TRBJ2-3; D gene uncertain. The CDR3 runs 14 residues. CDR1 is SGHNT, CDR2 YYREEE, per germline (reference sequence). V gave up 2 bases and J gave up 1 base, with 8 bases separating them. CDR3 bases: TGTGCCAGCAGCTTTCGATCAGGCACAGATACGCAGTATTTT. It translates to CASSFRSGTDTQYF.